The present T cell receptor beta chain was sequenced within a study of shared clonotypes between healthy human individuals. The assay was carried out at the deep level. Here immunoSEQ multiplex PCR was the method, and the copy in TCRdb shows in-frame clones only, minus some. The data hold about 520,000 clones, with 90% to 96% observed a single time. The germline CDR1 and CDR2 sequences are SGHNT and YYREEE (reference sequence). V was clipped by 2 bases and J by 4 bases; unmatched bases: 5. This CDR3 comprises 17 residues. The receptor was derived from a woman in her twenties or thirties in good health. Material for sequencing was naive CD4+ T cells sorted from blood. Subset noted: CD45RA+ positively selected. The rearrangement joins TRBV5-4 to TRBJ2-1; the match to TRBD2 covers 14 bases. The chain's CDR3 is CASSLPGLAGEYNEQFF. The CDR3 nucleotides read TGTGCCAGCAGCTTACCGGGACTAGCGGGAGAGTACAATGAGCAGTTCTTC.